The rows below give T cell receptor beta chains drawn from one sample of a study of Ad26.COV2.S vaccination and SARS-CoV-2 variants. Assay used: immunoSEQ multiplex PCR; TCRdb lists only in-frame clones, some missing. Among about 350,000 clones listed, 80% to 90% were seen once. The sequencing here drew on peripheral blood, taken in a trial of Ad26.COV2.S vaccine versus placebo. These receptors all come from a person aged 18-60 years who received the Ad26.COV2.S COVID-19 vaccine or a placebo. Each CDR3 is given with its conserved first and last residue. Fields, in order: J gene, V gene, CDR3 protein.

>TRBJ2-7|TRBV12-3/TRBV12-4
CASSLGRRYEQYF
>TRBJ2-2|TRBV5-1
CASSLSLGTSGRPTNTGELFF
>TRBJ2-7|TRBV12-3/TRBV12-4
CASSLDVGEQYF
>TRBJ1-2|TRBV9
CASSEPRLPQGAFPSNYGYTF
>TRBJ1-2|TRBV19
CASSSYARGRGYGYTF
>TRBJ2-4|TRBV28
CASSYFGVAKNIQYF
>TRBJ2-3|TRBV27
CASRNPDPFSTDTQYF
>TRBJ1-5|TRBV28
CASSLPQGANQPQHF
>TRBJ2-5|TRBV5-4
CASSLRQGKETQYF
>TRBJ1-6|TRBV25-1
CASSFSLDSPLHF
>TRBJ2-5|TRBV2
CASSADYQETQYF
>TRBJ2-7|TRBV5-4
CASSTYRGSYEQYF
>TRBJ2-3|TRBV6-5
CASRPGQASVTQYF
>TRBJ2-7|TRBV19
CASSISRSYEQYF
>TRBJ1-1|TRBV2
CASRSTGTGGSEAFF
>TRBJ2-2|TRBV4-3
CASSHRTGLNTGELFF
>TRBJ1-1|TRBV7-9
CASSRPRDNSEAFF
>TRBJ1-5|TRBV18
CASSPSTGHSNQPQHF
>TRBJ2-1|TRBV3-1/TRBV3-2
CASSQKRQGHNEQFF
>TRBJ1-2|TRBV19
CASSMGAGNYGYTF
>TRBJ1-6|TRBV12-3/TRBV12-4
CASSLDSNSPLHF
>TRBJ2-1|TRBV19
CASSPQRGQSYNEQFF
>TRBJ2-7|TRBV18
CASSRERTGEPYEQYF
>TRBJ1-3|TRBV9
CASSAETDRYSGNTIYF
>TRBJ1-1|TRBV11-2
CASSLDVQGWTEAFF
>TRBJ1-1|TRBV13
CASSPGHINTEAFF
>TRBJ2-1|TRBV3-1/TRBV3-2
CASSQDPLAGDNEQFF
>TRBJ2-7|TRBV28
CASSGLAGRDYEQYF
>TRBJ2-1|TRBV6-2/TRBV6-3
CASSSGTTSSYNEQFF
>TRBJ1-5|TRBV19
CASRPTGFNQPQHF
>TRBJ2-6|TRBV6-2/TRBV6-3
CASSRGTAPSGANVLTF
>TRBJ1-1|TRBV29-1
CSVDYGATEAFF
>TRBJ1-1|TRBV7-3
CASSLTGGTEAFF
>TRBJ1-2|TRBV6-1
CASSEAEGNQGYGYTF
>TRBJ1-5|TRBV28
CASSLQGARNQPQHF
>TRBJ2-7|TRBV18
CASSPTGQPYREQYF
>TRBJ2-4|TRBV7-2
CASSLEGMAKNIQYF